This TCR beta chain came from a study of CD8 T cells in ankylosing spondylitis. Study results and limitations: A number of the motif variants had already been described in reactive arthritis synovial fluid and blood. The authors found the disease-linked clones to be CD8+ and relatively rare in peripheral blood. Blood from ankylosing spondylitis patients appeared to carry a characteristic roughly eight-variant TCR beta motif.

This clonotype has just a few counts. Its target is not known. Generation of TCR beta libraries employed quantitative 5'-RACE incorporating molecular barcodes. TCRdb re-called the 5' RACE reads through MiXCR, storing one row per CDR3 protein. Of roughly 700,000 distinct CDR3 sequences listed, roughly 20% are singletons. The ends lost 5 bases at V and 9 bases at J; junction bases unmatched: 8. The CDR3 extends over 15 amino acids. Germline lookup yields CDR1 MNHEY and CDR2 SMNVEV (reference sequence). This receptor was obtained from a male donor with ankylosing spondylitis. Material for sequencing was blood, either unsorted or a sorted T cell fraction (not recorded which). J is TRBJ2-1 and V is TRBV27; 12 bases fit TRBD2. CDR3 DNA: TGTGCCAGCAGTCCACCGACTAGCGGGAGTTTTGAGCAGTTCTTC. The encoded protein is CASSPPTSGSFEQFF.